The sequence of this T cell receptor (beta chain) was determined in a study of tumor-infiltrating lymphocytes in oesophageal squamous cell carcinoma. Deletions cut 5 bases from V and 6 bases from J, with 21 bases between. The germline V gene encodes CDR1 SGHTA and CDR2 FQGTGA. The CDR3 sequence is 16 residues long. From the PCR reads, TCRdb called clonotypes with MiXCR, one entry per CDR3 protein. The data show about 13,000 distinct CDR3 sequences, around 53% seen once. Sequencing was carried out using blood. The TCR originated in a female donor with esophageal squamous cell carcinoma. This sequence joins TRBV7-3 and TRBJ2-3; perhaps TRBD1 as D (6 bases). CDR3 DNA: TGTGCCAGCAGCCCCTCTGGGACAAGGACTCGCGATACGCAGTATTTT. Translation: CASSPSGTRTRDTQYF.